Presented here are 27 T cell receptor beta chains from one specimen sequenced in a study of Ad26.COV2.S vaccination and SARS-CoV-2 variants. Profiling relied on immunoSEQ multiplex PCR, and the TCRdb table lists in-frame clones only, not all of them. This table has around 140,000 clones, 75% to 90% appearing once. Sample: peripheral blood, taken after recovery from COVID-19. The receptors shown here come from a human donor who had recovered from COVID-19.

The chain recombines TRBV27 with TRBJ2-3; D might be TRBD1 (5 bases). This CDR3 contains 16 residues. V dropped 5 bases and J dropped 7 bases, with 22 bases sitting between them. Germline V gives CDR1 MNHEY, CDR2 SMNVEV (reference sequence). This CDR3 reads CASSLGPSNRLHTQYF. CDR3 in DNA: TGTGCCAGCAGTCTGGGGCCTTCTAATCGCCTTCATACGCAGTATTTT.

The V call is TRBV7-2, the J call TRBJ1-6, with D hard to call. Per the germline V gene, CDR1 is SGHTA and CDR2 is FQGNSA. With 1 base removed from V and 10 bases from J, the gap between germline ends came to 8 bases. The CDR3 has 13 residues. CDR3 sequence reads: CASSLVASSPLHF. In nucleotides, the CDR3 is TGTGCCAGCAGCTTAGTGGCCAGCTCACCCCTCCACTTT.

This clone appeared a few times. CDR3 protein: CASSSYRGPIEKLFF. The CDR3 region has the DNA TGTGCCAGTAGTAGCTACAGGGGGCCTATTGAAAAACTGTTTTTT. The chain employs TRBV19 and TRBJ1-4; 9 nucleotides align to TRBD1. V trimming: 4 bases; J trimming: 7 bases; junction bases outside the gene matches: 7. The germline V gene encodes CDR1 LNHDA and CDR2 SQIVND (reference sequence). CDR3 size: 15 residues.

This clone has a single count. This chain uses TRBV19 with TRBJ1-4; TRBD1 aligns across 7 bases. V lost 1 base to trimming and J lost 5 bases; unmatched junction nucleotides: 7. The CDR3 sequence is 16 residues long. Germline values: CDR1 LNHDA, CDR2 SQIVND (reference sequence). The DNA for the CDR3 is TGTGCCAGTAGTATAGGGGTACAGGGGACCAATGAAAAACTGTTTTTT. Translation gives CASSIGVQGTNEKLFF.

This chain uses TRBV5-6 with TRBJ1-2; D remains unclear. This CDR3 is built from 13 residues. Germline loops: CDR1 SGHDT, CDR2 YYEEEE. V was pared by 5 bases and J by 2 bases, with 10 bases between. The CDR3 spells CASSFVVNYGYTF. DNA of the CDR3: TGTGCCAGCAGTTTCGTAGTAAACTATGGCTACACCTTC.

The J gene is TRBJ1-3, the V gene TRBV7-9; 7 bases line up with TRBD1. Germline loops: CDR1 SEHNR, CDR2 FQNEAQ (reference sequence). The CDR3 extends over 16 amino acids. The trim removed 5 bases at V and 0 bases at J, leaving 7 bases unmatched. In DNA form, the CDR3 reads TGTGCCAGCAGCCCCAGGGGACAGTCCTCTGGAAACACCATATATTTT. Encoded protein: CASSPRGQSSGNTIYF. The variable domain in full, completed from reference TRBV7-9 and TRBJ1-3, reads DTGVSQNPRHKITKRGQNVTFRCDPISEHNRLYWYRQTLGQGPEFLTYFQNEAQLEKSRLLSDRFSAERPKGSFSTLEIQRTEQGDSAMYLCASSPRGQSSGNTIYFGEGSWLTVV.

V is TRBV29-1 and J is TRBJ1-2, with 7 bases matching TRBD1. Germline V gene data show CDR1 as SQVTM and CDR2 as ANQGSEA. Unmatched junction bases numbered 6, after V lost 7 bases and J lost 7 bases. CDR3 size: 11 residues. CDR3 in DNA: TGCAGCGCATCAGGGACAGCTGGCTACACCTTC. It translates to CSASGTAGYTF.

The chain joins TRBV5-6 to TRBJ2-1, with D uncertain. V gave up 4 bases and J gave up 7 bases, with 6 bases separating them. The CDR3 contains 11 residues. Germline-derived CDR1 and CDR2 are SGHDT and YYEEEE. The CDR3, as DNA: TGTGCCAGCAGCCTCCAGAATGAGCAGTTCTTC. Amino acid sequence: CASSLQNEQFF.

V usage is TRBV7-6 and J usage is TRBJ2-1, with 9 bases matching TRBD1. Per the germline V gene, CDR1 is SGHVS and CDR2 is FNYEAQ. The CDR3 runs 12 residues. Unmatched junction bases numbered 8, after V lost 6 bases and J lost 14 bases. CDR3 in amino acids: CASRNPGQGKFF. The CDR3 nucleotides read TGTGCCAGCAGAAATCCGGGACAGGGAAAGTTCTTC.

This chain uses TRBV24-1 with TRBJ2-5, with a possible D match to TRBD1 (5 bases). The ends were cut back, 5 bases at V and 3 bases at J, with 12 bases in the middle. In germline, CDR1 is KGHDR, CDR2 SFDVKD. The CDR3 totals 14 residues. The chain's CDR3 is CATSVRGSKETQYF. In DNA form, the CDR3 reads TGTGCCACCAGTGTAAGGGGAAGTAAAGAGACCCAGTACTTC.

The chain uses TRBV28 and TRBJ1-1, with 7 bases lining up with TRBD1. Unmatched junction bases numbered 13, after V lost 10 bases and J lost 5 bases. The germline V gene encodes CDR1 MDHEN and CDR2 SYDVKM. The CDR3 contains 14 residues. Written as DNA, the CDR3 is TGTGCCACCCTTCGACAGGGCGGGAGGACTGAAGCTTTCTTT. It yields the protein CATLRQGGRTEAFF.

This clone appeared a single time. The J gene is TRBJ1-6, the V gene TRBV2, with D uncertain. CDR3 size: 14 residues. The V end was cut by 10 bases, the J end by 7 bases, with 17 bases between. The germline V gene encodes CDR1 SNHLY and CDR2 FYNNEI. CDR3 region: CATIAGRANSPLHF. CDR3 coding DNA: TGTGCCACTATAGCCGGTAGGGCAAATTCACCCCTCCACTTT.

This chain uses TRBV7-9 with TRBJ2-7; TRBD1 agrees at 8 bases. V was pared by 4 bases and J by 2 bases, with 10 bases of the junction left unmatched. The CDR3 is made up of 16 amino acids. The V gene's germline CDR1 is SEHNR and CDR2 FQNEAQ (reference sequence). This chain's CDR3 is CASSSPRDRSTYEQYF. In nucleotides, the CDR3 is TGTGCCAGCAGCTCACCTCGGGACAGGTCAACCTACGAGCAGTACTTC. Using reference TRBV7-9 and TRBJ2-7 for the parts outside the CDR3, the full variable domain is DTGVSQNPRHKITKRGQNVTFRCDPISEHNRLYWYRQTLGQGPEFLTYFQNEAQLEKSRLLSDRFSAERPKGSFSTLEIQRTEQGDSAMYLCASSSPRDRSTYEQYFGPGTRLTVT.

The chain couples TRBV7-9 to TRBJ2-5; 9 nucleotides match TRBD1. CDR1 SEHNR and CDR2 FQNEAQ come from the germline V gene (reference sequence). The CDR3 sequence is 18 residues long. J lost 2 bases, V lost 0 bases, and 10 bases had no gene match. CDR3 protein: CASSLAPLRDRVQETQYF. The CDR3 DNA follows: TGTGCCAGCAGCTTAGCCCCCCTCCGGGACAGGGTTCAAGAGACCCAGTACTTC.

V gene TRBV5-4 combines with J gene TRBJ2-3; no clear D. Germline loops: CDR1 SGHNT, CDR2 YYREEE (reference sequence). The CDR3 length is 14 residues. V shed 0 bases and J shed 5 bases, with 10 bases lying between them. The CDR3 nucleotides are TGTGCCAGCAGCTTGGACTGGGAACGAGATACGCAGTATTTT. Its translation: CASSLDWERDTQYF. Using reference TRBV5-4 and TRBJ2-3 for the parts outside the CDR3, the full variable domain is ETGVTQSPTHLIKTRGQQVTLRCSSQSGHNTVSWYQQALGQGPQFIFQYYREEENGRGNFPPRFSGLQFPNYSSELNVNALELDDSALYLCASSLDWERDTQYFGPGTRLTVL.

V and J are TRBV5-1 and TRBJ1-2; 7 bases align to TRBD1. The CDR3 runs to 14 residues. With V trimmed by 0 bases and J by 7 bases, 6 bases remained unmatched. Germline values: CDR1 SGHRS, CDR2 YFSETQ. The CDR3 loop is CASSLGQGLGGYTF. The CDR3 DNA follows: TGCGCCAGCAGCTTGGGACAGGGTTTGGGTGGCTACACCTTC.

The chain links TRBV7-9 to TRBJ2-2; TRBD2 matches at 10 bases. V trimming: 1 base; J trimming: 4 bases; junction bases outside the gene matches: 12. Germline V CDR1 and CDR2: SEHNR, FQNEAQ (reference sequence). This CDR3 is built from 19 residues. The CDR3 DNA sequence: TGTGCCAGCAGCTTAGAAGCGGCTAGCGGGGGCTTAACCACCGGGGAGCTGTTTTTT. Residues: CASSLEAASGGLTTGELFF.

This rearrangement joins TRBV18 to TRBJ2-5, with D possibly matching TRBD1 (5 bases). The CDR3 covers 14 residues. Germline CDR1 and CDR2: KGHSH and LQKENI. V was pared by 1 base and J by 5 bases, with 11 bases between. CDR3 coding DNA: TGTGCCAGCTCACCACTAGGGGTCCGGGAGACCCAGTACTTC. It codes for CASSPLGVRETQYF.

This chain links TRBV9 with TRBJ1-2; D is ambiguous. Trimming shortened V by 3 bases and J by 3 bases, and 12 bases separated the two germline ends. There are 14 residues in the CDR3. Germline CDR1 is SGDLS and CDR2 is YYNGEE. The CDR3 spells CASSGPDGYYGYTF. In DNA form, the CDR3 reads TGTGCCAGCAGCGGCCCGGACGGCTACTATGGCTACACCTTC.

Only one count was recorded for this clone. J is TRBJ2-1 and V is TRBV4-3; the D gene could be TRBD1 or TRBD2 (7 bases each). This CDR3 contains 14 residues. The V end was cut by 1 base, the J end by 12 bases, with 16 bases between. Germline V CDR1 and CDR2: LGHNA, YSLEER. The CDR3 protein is CASSQGITGEGQFF. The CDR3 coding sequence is TGCGCCAGCAGCCAAGGAATCACAGGGGAGGGGCAGTTCTTC.

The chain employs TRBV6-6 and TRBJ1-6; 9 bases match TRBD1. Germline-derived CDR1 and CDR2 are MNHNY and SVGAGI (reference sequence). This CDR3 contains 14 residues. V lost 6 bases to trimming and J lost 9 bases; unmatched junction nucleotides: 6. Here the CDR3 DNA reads TGTGCCAGCAGCCGGACAGGGGAAGGTTCACCCCTCCACTTT. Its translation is CASSRTGEGSPLHF.

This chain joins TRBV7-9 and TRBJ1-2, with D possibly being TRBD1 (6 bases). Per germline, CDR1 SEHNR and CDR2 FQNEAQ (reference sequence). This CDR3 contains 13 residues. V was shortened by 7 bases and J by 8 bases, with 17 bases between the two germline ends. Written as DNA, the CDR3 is TGTGCCAGCACCCTACAGGGTGTAAACGGCTACACCTTC. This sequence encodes CASTLQGVNGYTF.

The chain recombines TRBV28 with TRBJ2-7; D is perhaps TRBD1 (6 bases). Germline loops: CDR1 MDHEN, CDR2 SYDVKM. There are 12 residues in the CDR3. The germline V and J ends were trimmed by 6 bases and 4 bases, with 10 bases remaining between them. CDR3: CASSGDTYEQYF. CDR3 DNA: TGTGCCAGCAGCGGGGACACGTACGAGCAGTACTTC.

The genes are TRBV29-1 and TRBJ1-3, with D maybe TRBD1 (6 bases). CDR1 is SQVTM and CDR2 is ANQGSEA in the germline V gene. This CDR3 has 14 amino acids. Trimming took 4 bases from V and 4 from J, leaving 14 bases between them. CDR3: CSVGSGQPGNTIYF. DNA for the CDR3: TGCAGCGTTGGTTCCGGACAGCCCGGAAACACCATATATTTT.

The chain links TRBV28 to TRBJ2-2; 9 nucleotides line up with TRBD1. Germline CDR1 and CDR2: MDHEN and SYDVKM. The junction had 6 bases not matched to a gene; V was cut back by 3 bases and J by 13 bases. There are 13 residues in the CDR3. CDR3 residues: CASSLTVDRGLFF. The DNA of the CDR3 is TGTGCCAGCAGTTTGACGGTGGACAGGGGGCTGTTTTTT.

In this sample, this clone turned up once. CDR3 coding DNA: TGTGCCAGCAGCCCACCGGTCTCGGGGGGTCAGCCCCAGCATTTT. Its protein product is CASSPPVSGGQPQHF. V and J are TRBV7-8 and TRBJ1-5, with a possible D match to TRBD1 (5 bases). Trimming cost V 5 bases and J 6 bases, with 17 bases left between them. Germline loops: CDR1 SGHVS, CDR2 FQNEAQ. This CDR3 contains 15 residues.

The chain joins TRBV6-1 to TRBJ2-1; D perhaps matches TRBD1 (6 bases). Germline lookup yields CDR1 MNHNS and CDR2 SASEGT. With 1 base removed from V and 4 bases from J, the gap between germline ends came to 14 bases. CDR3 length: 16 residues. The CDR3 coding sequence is TGTGCCAGCAGTGAAGTGGCAGGGGCGATATACAATGAGCAGTTCTTC. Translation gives CASSEVAGAIYNEQFF.